Listed here are 9 T cell receptor beta chains from one sample, sequenced in a study of T cells in tuberculosis. After thawing and overnight rest, PBMC were stained with GMM-loaded CD1B tetramer, viability dye and anti-CD3 for sorting. The CD1B tetramers carried C32 glucose monomycolate purified from Rhodococcus equi. Method: immunoSEQ multiplex PCR; TCRdb's copy keeps in-frame clones and lacks some. Among around 60,000 clones listed, around 81% were seen once. The source material was CD1b-GMM tetramer-negative cells sorted from PBMCs. These receptor sequences come from an adult woman with latent tuberculosis.

In this sample, this clone turned up once. The chain recombines TRBV5-1 with TRBJ1-3; the D gene is possibly TRBD1 (6 bases). V was shortened by 4 bases and J by 2 bases, with 10 bases between the two germline ends. Germline lookup yields CDR1 SGHRS and CDR2 YFSETQ. The CDR3 consists of 14 residues. The CDR3, as DNA: TGCGCCAGCAGCGTACAGGGAACTGGAAACACCATATATTTT. This gives the protein CASSVQGTGNTIYF.

The chain uses TRBV12-5 and TRBJ2-7; the match to TRBD2 covers 11 bases. Per the germline V gene, CDR1 is LGHNT and CDR2 is FRNRAP. With V trimmed by 1 base and J by 3 bases, 11 bases remained unmatched. This CDR3 has 18 amino acids. CDR3: CASGLAGGSGRVVYEQYF. The CDR3, as DNA: TGTGCTAGTGGTTTGGCCGGGGGTAGCGGGAGGGTAGTCTACGAGCAGTACTTC.

The chain uses TRBV9 and TRBJ1-1; maybe TRBD1 (5 bases). CDR3 length: 14 amino acids. The germline gives CDR1 SGDLS, CDR2 YYNGEE. Trimming cost V 1 base and J 1 base, with 8 bases left between them. In DNA form, the CDR3 reads TGTGCCAGCAGCGTAAAGGGGTCGAACACTGAAGCTTTCTTT. It encodes CASSVKGSNTEAFF. The full variable domain, in which reference TRBV9 and TRBJ1-1 provide the parts outside the CDR3, is DSGVTQTPKHLITATGQRVTLRCSPRSGDLSVYWYQQSLDQGLQFLIQYYNGEERAKGNILERFSAQQFPDLHSELNLSSLELGDSALYFCASSVKGSNTEAFFGQGTRLTVV.

The chain has TRBV29-1 and TRBJ2-6, with no clear D. This CDR3 is 14 amino acids long. Germline V CDR1 and CDR2: SQVTM, ANQGSEA. The ends were cut back, 0 bases at V and 0 bases at J, with 3 bases in the middle. The CDR3 loop reads CSVEDYSGANVLTF. Here the CDR3 DNA reads TGCAGCGTTGAAGATTACTCTGGGGCCAACGTCCTGACTTTC.

The chain combines TRBV5-5 with TRBJ1-5; TRBD1 aligns across 9 bases. V shed 4 bases, J shed 2 bases, and the junction held 7 bases outside the gene matches. Germline CDR1 is SGHKS and CDR2 is YYEKEE (reference sequence). The CDR3 has 16 residues. The CDR3 is CASSQQGATGNQPQHF. As DNA, the CDR3 is TGTGCCAGCAGCCAACAGGGGGCGACAGGCAATCAGCCCCAGCATTTT. Filled out from reference TRBV5-5 and TRBJ1-5, the complete variable domain reads DAGVTQSPTHLIKTRGQQVTLRCSPISGHKSVSWYQQVLGQGPQFIFQYYEKEERGRGNFPDRFSARQFPNYSSELNVNALLLGDSALYLCASSQQGATGNQPQHFGDGTRLSIL.

The rearrangement joins TRBV6-1 to TRBJ2-2, with D maybe TRBD2 (6 bases). The CDR3 contains 17 residues. Germline CDR1 MNHNS, CDR2 SASEGT. V gave up 3 bases and J gave up 2 bases, with 16 bases separating them. CDR3 coding DNA: TGTGCCAGCAGTGATCTCGAGGGACTGGTAAACACCGGGGAGCTGTTTTTT. Translation gives CASSDLEGLVNTGELFF.

The table lists this clone with a few counts. This chain joins TRBV6-6 and TRBJ1-5, with D tentatively TRBD1 (5 bases). Germline V gene data show CDR1 as MNHNY and CDR2 as SVGAGI (reference sequence). Trimming took 2 bases from V and 2 from J, leaving 10 bases between them. The CDR3 extends over 15 amino acids. CDR3 nucleotides: TGTGCCAGCAGTTACGGGGGGTCGGGCAATCAGCCCCAGCATTTT. It specifies CASSYGGSGNQPQHF.

This chain uses TRBV5-6 with TRBJ1-4; 8 nucleotides line up with TRBD1. There are 15 residues in the CDR3. V lost 2 bases and J lost 7; bases outside the gene matches: 7. Germline CDR1 is SGHDT and CDR2 is YYEEEE. In DNA form, the CDR3 reads TGTGCCAGCAGCTTAACCGGGACAGGTCCTGAAAAACTGTTTTTT. Its protein product is CASSLTGTGPEKLFF.

The CDR3 bases are TGTGCCAGTAGTATAGCCCAGGCCGGTGGGACTGAAGCTTTCTTT. The encoded protein is CASSIAQAGGTEAFF. This chain joins TRBV19 and TRBJ1-1; D is unresolved. The CDR3 is 15 residues long. The germline V gene encodes CDR1 LNHDA and CDR2 SQIVND (reference sequence). The V end was cut by 1 base, the J end by 5 bases, with 14 bases between.